This entry lists 19 T cell receptor beta chains sequenced from one sample in a study of human T cells and chemical hapten exposure. MiXCR, applied by TCRdb to the RACE reads, yields one record per CDR3 protein. Among around 180,000 distinct CDR3 sequences, around 30% were seen once, and the ten largest hold roughly 3%. The sample's time point: pre-sensitization, week 0. The treatment here: therapeutic diphenylcyclopropenone sensitization with weekly scalp DPC. The material was whole blood, obtained in connection with sensitization to the hapten diphenylcyclopropenone (DPC). The receptors here all came from a woman younger than 45 with alopecia areata. Some clones in this sample may be carry-over from other donors' samples.

This sequence joins TRBV28 and TRBJ1-6; no definite D call. V was pared by 6 bases and J by 4 bases, with 4 bases between. Germline V gives CDR1 MDHEN, CDR2 SYDVKM. This CDR3 comprises 12 residues. This CDR3 reads CASRGYNSPLHF. CDR3 nucleotide sequence: TGTGCCAGCAGGGGGTATAATTCACCCCTCCACTTT.

This clonotype has just a few counts. The V gene is TRBV7-2, the J gene TRBJ1-6; 8 bases agree with TRBD1. The V gene's germline CDR1 is SGHTA and CDR2 FQGNSA. The CDR3 has 15 residues. V dropped 5 bases and J dropped 6; count of bases not matched to a gene: 6. The CDR3, as DNA: TGTGCCAGCAGCCCAACGGACAGGGCTAATTCACCCCTCCACTTT. Protein: CASSPTDRANSPLHF.

The V gene is TRBV29-1, the J gene TRBJ2-3, with D unresolved. From germline, CDR1 is SQVTM and CDR2 ANQGSEA. The CDR3 length is 12 residues. V was cut by 7 bases and J by 4 bases, with 12 bases left in between. In DNA, the CDR3 is TGCAGCGCTACCGAACGGGCAGATACGCAGTATTTT. Translating it yields CSATERADTQYF.

CDR3 in amino acids: CASSPRGLSGNTIYF. DNA of the CDR3: TGTGCCAGCAGTCCCAGGGGCCTCTCTGGAAACACCATATATTTT. The chain employs TRBV6-5 and TRBJ1-3, with a possible D match to TRBD1 (6 bases). The CDR3 sequence is 15 residues long. The V gene lost 5 bases and the J gene lost 0 bases, with 11 bases spanning the gap. In germline, CDR1 is MNHEY, CDR2 SVGAGI.

In its sample, this clonotype was seen a few times. The chain joins TRBV29-1 to TRBJ2-4, with D possibly matching TRBD2 (5 bases). This CDR3 has 13 residues. In germline, CDR1 is SQVTM, CDR2 ANQGSEA. Trimming took 6 bases from V and 4 from J, leaving 13 bases between them. The CDR3 reads CSVEVSVKNIQYF. The CDR3 DNA sequence: TGCAGCGTGGAGGTTTCAGTGAAAAACATTCAGTACTTC.

This clonotype turned up a few times. The rearrangement joins TRBV28 to TRBJ1-2; 8 nucleotides match TRBD1. The CDR3 covers 12 residues. Germline CDR1 and CDR2: MDHEN and SYDVKM. Germline trimming cut 4 bases from V and 8 bases from J; bases unmatched to any gene: 3. Here the CDR3 reads CASSSAGGGYTF. The CDR3 coding sequence is TGTGCCAGCAGTTCCGCAGGGGGCGGCTACACCTTC.

A few counts support this clonotype. This rearrangement joins TRBV29-1 to TRBJ1-4; no clear D. The CDR3 is made up of 13 amino acids. V was shortened by 4 bases and J by 5 bases, with 11 bases between the two germline ends. Looked up from germline, CDR1 is SQVTM and CDR2 is ANQGSEA. The chain's CDR3 is CSVGLGTNEKLFF. In nucleotides, the CDR3 is TGCAGCGTTGGTTTAGGCACCAATGAAAAACTGTTTTTT.

This sequence joins TRBV20-1 and TRBJ2-1; D is uncertain. This CDR3 has 15 amino acids. V was trimmed by 5 bases and J by 2 bases, leaving 16 bases between them. Germline loops: CDR1 DFQATT, CDR2 SNEGSKA (reference sequence). The CDR3 bases are TGCAGTGCTGACTTTGGAAGGAGTGCCTACAATGAGCAGTTCTTC. It encodes CSADFGRSAYNEQFF.

The chain is built from TRBV7-9 and TRBJ2-2; D unresolved. The ends were cut back, 5 bases at V and 9 bases at J, with 13 bases in the middle. Germline CDR1 is SEHNR and CDR2 is FQNEAQ (reference sequence). The CDR3 spans 13 residues. CDR3 amino acids: CASSLDLSRELFF. The CDR3, as DNA: TGTGCCAGCAGCCTGGACCTTTCGCGGGAGCTGTTTTTT.

The V and J genes are TRBV6-6 and TRBJ2-7, with 14 bases aligning to TRBD2. Trimming at V came to 6 bases and at J to 10 bases, leaving 11 bases not matched to a gene. The CDR3 has 15 residues. From germline, CDR1 is MNHNY and CDR2 SVGAGI (reference sequence). The CDR3 nucleotides read TGTGCCAGCAGCCGGGGGACTAGCGGGAGCCCCCTCCAGTACTTC. Amino acid sequence: CASSRGTSGSPLQYF.

The V and J genes are TRBV5-1 and TRBJ2-1, with TRBD1 matching over 12 bases. V was pared by 4 bases and J by 12 bases, with 5 bases of the junction left unmatched. This CDR3 is built from 13 residues. Germline V gene lookup returns CDR1 SGHRS and CDR2 YFSETQ. CDR3: CASSTGQGAGQFF. In DNA form, the CDR3 reads TGCGCCAGCAGCACGGGACAGGGGGCCGGGCAGTTCTTC.

This clonotype has only a few counts. The J gene is TRBJ1-2, the V gene TRBV7-2; D may be TRBD1 (5 bases). V dropped 0 bases and J dropped 8 bases, with 13 bases sitting between them. CDR3 length equals 14 residues. Germline V gene data show CDR1 as SGHTA and CDR2 as FQGNSA. The CDR3: CASSLAGPGYGYTF. The CDR3, as DNA: TGTGCCAGCAGCTTAGCGGGGCCGGGGTACGGCTACACCTTC.

The chain uses TRBV20-1 and TRBJ2-1, with 12 bases lining up with TRBD2. CDR3 length equals 15 residues. Trimming took 3 bases from V and 7 from J; bases not matched to a gene: 7. CDR1 and CDR2 from the germline V gene are DFQATT and SNEGSKA (reference sequence). This CDR3 is CSASGLAGGSNEQFF. DNA for the CDR3: TGCAGTGCTAGCGGTCTAGCGGGAGGGTCTAATGAGCAGTTCTTC.

This clonotype occurred a few times. J is TRBJ1-6 and V is TRBV7-2; D is undetermined. This CDR3 spans 18 amino acids. CDR1 SGHTA and CDR2 FQGNSA come from the germline V gene. Between the trimmed V and J ends, which lost 5 bases and 1 base, there was a span of 18 bases. CDR3 protein: CASSPSLLGGSYNSPLHF. DNA for the CDR3: TGTGCCAGCAGCCCTTCCCTTTTGGGAGGTTCCTATAATTCACCCCTCCACTTT.

The rearrangement links TRBV10-3 to TRBJ1-5; 9 bases align to TRBD1. CDR3 length: 15 amino acids. V trimming: 7 bases; J trimming: 0 bases; junction bases outside the gene matches: 4. Germline V lookup: CDR1 ENHRY, CDR2 SYGVKD. CDR3 bases: TGTGCCATCAAACCGGGACAGGGTAGCAATCAGCCCCAGCATTTT. Translating gives CAIKPGQGSNQPQHF.

The V gene is TRBV5-5, the J gene TRBJ2-3, with 11 bases matching TRBD2. This CDR3 contains 15 residues. Germline V lookup: CDR1 SGHKS, CDR2 YYEKEE (reference sequence). V shed 4 bases and J 8 bases; nucleotides not matched to a gene: 9. CDR3 bases: TGTGCCAGCAGCCGTAGCGGGGGGGCCCTGGGTACGCAGTATTTT. As protein: CASSRSGGALGTQYF.

The chain recombines TRBV29-1 with TRBJ2-3; perhaps D is TRBD1 or TRBD2 (5 bases each). The CDR3 is 17 residues long. Germline loops: CDR1 SQVTM, CDR2 ANQGSEA. V shed 6 bases and J shed 2 bases, with 24 bases lying between them. CDR3 sequence: CSVALWQGRIVTDTQYF. The CDR3 DNA is TGCAGCGTCGCACTCTGGCAGGGACGCATAGTCACAGATACGCAGTATTTT.

The V and J genes are TRBV27 and TRBJ2-2; no clear D gene. The CDR3 is 15 amino acids. CDR1 and CDR2 (germline): MNHEY, SMNVEV (reference sequence). V lost 3 bases, J lost 0 bases, and 8 bases lay in between. The CDR3 sequence is CASSFVGANTGELFF. The CDR3 nucleotides are TGTGCCAGCAGTTTCGTTGGGGCGAACACCGGGGAGCTGTTTTTT.

The chain links TRBV5-1 to TRBJ1-6; D not certain. This CDR3 is 14 amino acids long. Trimming shortened V by 4 bases and J by 8 bases, and 13 bases separated the two germline ends. The germline gives CDR1 SGHRS, CDR2 YFSETQ. The CDR3 loop is CASSNAGYDSPLHF. CDR3 coding DNA: TGCGCCAGCAGCAACGCAGGATATGATTCACCCCTCCACTTT.